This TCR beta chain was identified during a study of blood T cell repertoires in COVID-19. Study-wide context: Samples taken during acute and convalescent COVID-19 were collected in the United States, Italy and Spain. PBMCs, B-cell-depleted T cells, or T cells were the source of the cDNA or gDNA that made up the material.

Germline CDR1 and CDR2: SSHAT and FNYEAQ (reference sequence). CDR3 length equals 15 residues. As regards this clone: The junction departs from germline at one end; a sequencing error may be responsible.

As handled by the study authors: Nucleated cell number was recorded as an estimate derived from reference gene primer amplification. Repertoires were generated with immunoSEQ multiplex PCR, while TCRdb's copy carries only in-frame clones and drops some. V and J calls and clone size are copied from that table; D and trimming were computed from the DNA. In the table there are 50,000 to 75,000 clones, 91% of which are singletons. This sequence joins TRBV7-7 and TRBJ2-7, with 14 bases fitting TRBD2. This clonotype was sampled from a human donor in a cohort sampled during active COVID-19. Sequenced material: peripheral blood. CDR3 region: CASSLGLAGGYEQYF. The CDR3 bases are TGTGCTAGCAGCTTAGGACTAGCGGGAGGTTACGAGCAGTACTTC.